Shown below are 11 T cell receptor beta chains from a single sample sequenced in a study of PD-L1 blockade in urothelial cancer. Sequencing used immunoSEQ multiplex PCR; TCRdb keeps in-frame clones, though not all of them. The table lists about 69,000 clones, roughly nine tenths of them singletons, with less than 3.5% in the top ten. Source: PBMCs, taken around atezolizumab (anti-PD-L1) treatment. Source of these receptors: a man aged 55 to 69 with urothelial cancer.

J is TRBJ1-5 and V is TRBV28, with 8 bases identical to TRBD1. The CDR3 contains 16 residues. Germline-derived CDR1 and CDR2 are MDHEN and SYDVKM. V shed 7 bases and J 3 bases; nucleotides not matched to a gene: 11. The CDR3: CASIPLSDRVNQPQHF. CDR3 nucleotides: TGTGCCAGCATCCCCTTGTCGGACAGGGTCAATCAGCCCCAGCATTTT.

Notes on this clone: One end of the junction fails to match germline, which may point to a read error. CDR3 amino acids: CATSRDRSRLHLF. The CDR3 nucleotides read TGTGCCACCAGCAGAGATCGGAGCCGCCTGCATCTTTTT. The chain couples TRBV15 to TRBJ1-1; no clear D. Germline V gives CDR1 LNHNV, CDR2 YYDKDF (reference sequence). This CDR3 has 13 amino acids. Full variable domain (rest looked up from reference TRBV15 and TRBJ1-1): DAMVIQNPRYQVTQFGKPVTLSCSQTLNHNVMYWYQQKSSQAPKLLFHYYDKDFNNEADTPDNFQSRRPNTSFCFLDIRSPGLGDTAMYLCATSRDRSRLHLFGQGTRLTVV.

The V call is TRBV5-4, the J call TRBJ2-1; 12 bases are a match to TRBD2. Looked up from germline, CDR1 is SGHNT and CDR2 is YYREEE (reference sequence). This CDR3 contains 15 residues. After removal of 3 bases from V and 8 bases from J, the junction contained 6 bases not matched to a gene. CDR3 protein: CASSSRLAGAHEQFF. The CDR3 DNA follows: TGTGCCAGCAGCTCGAGACTAGCGGGAGCCCATGAGCAGTTCTTC.

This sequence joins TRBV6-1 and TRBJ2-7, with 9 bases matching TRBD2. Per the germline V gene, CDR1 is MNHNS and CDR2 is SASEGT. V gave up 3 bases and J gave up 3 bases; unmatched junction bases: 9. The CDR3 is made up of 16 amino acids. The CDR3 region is CASSDSGLAGFYEQYF. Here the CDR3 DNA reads TGTGCCAGCAGTGATAGCGGGCTAGCGGGGTTCTACGAGCAGTACTTC.

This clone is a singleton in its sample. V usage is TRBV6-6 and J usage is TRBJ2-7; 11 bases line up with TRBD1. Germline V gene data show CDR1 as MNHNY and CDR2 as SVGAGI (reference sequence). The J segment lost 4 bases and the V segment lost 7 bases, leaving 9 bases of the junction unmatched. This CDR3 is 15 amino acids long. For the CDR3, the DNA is TGTGCCAGCATCGTTTCGGGACAGGGGGTATACGAGCAGTACTTC. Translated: CASIVSGQGVYEQYF.

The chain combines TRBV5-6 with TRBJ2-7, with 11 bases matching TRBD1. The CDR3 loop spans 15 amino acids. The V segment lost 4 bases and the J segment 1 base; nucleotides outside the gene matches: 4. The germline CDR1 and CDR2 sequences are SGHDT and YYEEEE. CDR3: CASSAGTGGSYEQYF. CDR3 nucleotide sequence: TGTGCCAGCAGCGCCGGGACAGGGGGGTCCTACGAGCAGTACTTC.

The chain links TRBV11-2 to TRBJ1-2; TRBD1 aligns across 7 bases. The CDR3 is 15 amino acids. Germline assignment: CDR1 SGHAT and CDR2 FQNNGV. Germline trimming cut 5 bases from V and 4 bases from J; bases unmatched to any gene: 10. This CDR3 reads CASSDQGEAGYGYTF. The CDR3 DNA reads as TGTGCCAGCAGCGATCAGGGGGAGGCTGGCTATGGCTACACCTTC. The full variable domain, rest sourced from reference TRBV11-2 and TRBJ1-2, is EAGVAQSPRYKIIEKRQSVAFWCNPISGHATLYWYQQILGQGPKLLIQFQNNGVVDDSQLPKDRFSAERLKGVDSTLKIQPAKLEDSAVYLCASSDQGEAGYGYTFGSGTRLTVV.

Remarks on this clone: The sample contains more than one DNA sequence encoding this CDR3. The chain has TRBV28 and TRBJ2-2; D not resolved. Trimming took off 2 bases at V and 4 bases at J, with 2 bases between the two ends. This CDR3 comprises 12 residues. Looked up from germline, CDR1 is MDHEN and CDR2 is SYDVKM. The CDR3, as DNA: TGTGCCAGCAGTTTACGCACCGGGGAGCTGTTTTTT. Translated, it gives CASSLRTGELFF.

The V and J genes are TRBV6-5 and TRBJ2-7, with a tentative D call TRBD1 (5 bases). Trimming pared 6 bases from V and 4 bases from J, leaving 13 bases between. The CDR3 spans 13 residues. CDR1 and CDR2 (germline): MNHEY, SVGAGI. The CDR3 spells CASRGSRGYEQYF. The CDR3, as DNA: TGTGCCAGCAGGGGGTCAAGGGGTTACGAGCAGTACTTC.

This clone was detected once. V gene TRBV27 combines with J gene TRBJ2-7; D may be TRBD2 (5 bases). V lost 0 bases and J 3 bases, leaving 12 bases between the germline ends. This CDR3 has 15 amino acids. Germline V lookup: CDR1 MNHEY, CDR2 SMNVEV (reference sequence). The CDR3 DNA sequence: TGTGCCAGCAGTTTATCGCTCCCTAGCTTCTACGAGCAGTACTTC. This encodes CASSLSLPSFYEQYF.

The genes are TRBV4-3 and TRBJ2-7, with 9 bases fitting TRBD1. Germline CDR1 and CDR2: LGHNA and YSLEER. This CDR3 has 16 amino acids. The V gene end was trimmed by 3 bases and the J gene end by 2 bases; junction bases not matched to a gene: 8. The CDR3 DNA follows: TGCGCCAGCAGCCAGGCTCCGGGACAGGGAACCTACGAGCAGTACTTC. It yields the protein CASSQAPGQGTYEQYF.